This TCR beta chain was recovered during a study of T cell changes during pregnancy in multiple sclerosis. CDR1 is GTSNPN, CDR2 SVGIG, per germline (reference sequence). CDR3 length: 16 amino acids. Trimming at V came to 2 bases and at J to 0 bases, leaving 6 bases not matched to a gene. A single count supports this clone. Method: immunoSEQ multiplex PCR; TCRdb's copy keeps in-frame clones and lacks some. The sample lists over 55,000 clones, about 88% occurring once. V usage is TRBV30 and J usage is TRBJ2-1; 8 bases map to TRBD2. The sequence was obtained from a female donor with multiple sclerosis, enrolled in a pregnancy study. The sample here was peripheral blood, taken in the first trimester of pregnancy. The CDR3 here is CAWSFLSGSSYNEQFF. CDR3 in DNA: TGTGCCTGGAGTTTTTTAAGCGGGAGCTCCTACAATGAGCAGTTCTTC.